A selection of T cell receptor beta chains follows, all from one sample in a study of T cells in Graves' hyperthyroidism and ophthalmopathy. TCRdb reprocessed the multiplex PCR reads via MiXCR and lists one record per CDR3 protein. This sample has about 770,000 distinct CDR3 sequences, with roughly a sixth found just once. Sequencing was performed on blood. These receptors were taken from a woman between 45 and 65 years old with Graves' hyperthyroidism that later progressed to Graves' ophthalmopathy. Both conserved end residues are part of each CDR3. Each record gives: D gene, J gene, V gene, clone size, CDR3 DNA, CDR3 protein. A D gene is named only where the DNA matches it firmly. Size is omitted from some rows. Given values are once, few, many or a class for expanded clones.

D gene: NA
J gene: TRBJ1-1
V gene: TRBV3-1
clone size: once
CDR3 DNA: TGTGCCAGCAGCTTGTCAGGAATGGGGACGAACACTGAAGCTTTCTTT
CDR3 protein: CASSLSGMGTNTEAFF

D gene: TRBD1
J gene: TRBJ1-6
V gene: TRBV5-1
clone size: few
CDR3 DNA: TGCGCCAGCAGCTTGGACAGGGGCCCCTACAATTCACCCCTCCACTTT
CDR3 protein: CASSLDRGPYNSPLHF

D gene: NA
J gene: TRBJ1-5
V gene: TRBV27
clone size: many
CDR3 DNA: TGTGCCAGCAGTTTAGGGGTTGGGCAGCCGCCCCAGCATTTT
CDR3 protein: CASSLGVGQPPQHF

D gene: TRBD1
J gene: TRBJ1-6
V gene: TRBV12-3/TRBV12-4
clone size: few
CDR3 DNA: TGTGCCAGCAGTGGGACAGGGTTTAGGGGATCACCCCTCCACTTT
CDR3 protein: CASSGTGFRGSPLHF

D gene: NA
J gene: TRBJ1-1
V gene: TRBV27
clone size: many
CDR3 DNA: TGTGCCAGCAGTCCTAACCTCGGGGTTACTGAAGCTTTCTTT
CDR3 protein: CASSPNLGVTEAFF

D gene: NA
J gene: TRBJ1-5
V gene: TRBV3-1
clone size: many
CDR3 DNA: TGTGCCAGCAGCCACCGAAGCAATCAGCCCCAGCATTTT
CDR3 protein: CASSHRSNQPQHF

D gene: NA
J gene: TRBJ2-7
V gene: TRBV7-9
clone size: few
CDR3 DNA: TGTGCCAGCAGCAACCCCAGGCAACTAGGGACAAAGAGCTCCTACGAGCAGTACTTC
CDR3 protein: CASSNPRQLGTKSSYEQYF

D gene: NA
J gene: TRBJ2-2
V gene: TRBV30
clone size: few
CDR3 DNA: TGTGCCTGGAGACCCCTCGGAACCGGGGAGCTGTTTTTT
CDR3 protein: CAWRPLGTGELFF

D gene: TRBD1
J gene: TRBJ1-1
V gene: TRBV27
clone size: few
CDR3 DNA: TGTGCCAGCAACCTCCTAGGGGGGACAGGGAACACTGAAGCTTTCTTT
CDR3 protein: CASNLLGGTGNTEAFF

D gene: NA
J gene: TRBJ2-7
V gene: TRBV27
clone size: few
CDR3 DNA: TGTGCCAGCAGTTTACGACAGGCCTACGAGCAGTACTTC
CDR3 protein: CASSLRQAYEQYF

D gene: NA
J gene: TRBJ1-2
V gene: TRBV5-1
clone size: many
CDR3 DNA: TGCGCCAGCAGCTTGGATACACAGGGCAATGGCTACACCTTC
CDR3 protein: CASSLDTQGNGYTF

D gene: NA
J gene: TRBJ1-6
V gene: TRBV6-1
clone size: NA
CDR3 DNA: TGTGCCAGCACGGGAGACCGGACCTATAATTCACCCCTCCACTTT
CDR3 protein: CASTGDRTYNSPLHF

D gene: TRBD1
J gene: TRBJ2-2
V gene: TRBV5-1
clone size: NA
CDR3 DNA: TGCGCCAGCAGCCCGTCACCGGGACAGGGAATCGGGGAGCTGTTTTTT
CDR3 protein: CASSPSPGQGIGELFF